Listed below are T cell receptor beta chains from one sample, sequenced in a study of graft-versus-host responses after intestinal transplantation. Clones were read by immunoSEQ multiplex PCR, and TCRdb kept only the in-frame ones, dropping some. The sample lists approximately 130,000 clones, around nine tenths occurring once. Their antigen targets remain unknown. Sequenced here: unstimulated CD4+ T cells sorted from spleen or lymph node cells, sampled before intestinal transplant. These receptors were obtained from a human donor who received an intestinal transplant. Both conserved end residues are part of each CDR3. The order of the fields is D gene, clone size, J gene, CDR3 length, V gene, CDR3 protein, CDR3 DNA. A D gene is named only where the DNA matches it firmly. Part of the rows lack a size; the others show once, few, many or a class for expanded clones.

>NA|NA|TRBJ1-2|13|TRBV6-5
CASSELGGEGYTF
TGTGCCAGCAGTGAACTGGGAGGCGAGGGCTACACCTTC
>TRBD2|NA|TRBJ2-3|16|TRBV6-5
CASSLLSGGTRDTQYF
TGTGCCAGCAGTTTACTCAGCGGGGGAACCCGGGATACGCAGTATTTT
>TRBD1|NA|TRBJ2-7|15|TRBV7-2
CASSLGQGAPYEQYF
TGTGCCAGCAGCTTGGGACAGGGGGCCCCCTACGAGCAGTACTTC
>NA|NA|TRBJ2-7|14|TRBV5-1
CASRNNPSSVEQYF
TGCGCCAGCAGGAATAACCCTTCTTCTGTCGAGCAGTACTTC
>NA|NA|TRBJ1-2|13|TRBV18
CASSPTENYGYTF
TGTGCCAGCTCACCAACAGAAAACTATGGCTACACCTTC
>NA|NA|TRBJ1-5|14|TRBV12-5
CASGRGGGTQPQHF
TGTGCTAGTGGTCGGGGGGGAGGGACTCAGCCCCAGCATTTT
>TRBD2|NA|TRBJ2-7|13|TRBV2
CATKGLAGYEQYF
TGTGCCACCAAGGGACTAGCGGGTTACGAGCAGTACTTC
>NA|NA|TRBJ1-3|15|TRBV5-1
CASSLGMYSGNTIYF
TGCGCCAGCAGCTTGGGGATGTACTCTGGAAACACCATATATTTT
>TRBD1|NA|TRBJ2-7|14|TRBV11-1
CASSTTGGLYEQYF
TGTGCCAGCAGCACGACAGGGGGCTTGTACGAGCAGTACTTC
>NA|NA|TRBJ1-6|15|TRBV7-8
CASSWGEGVGSPLHF
TGTGCCAGCAGCTGGGGGGAAGGGGTGGGCTCACCCCTCCACTTT
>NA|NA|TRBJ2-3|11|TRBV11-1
CASSQRDTQYF
TGTGCCAGCAGCCAAAGGGATACGCAGTATTTT
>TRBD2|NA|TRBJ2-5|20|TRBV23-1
CASSQPTGGGGLSFQETQYF
TGCGCCAGCAGTCAACCGACAGGTGGCGGGGGGCTGTCTTTTCAAGAGACCCAGTACTTC
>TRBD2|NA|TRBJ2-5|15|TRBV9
CASSVVGAGRETQYF
TGTGCCAGCAGCGTAGTGGGAGCGGGACGAGAGACCCAGTACTTC
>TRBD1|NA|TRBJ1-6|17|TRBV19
CASSSQGKSSYNSPLHF
TGTGCCAGTAGTTCACAGGGGAAAAGCTCCTATAATTCACCCCTCCACTTT
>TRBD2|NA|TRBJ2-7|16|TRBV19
CASSMGSRAGDYEQYF
TGTGCCAGTAGTATGGGAAGCCGAGCGGGGGACTACGAGCAGTACTTC
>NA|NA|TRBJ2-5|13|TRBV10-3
CAIRDGPQETQYF
TGTGCCATCCGGGACGGACCCCAAGAGACCCAGTACTTC
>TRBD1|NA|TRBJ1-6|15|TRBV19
CASSIADRRNSPLHF
TGTGCCAGTAGTATAGCGGACAGGAGGAATTCACCCCTCCACTTT
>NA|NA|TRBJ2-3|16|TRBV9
CASSPGGRAGTDTQYF
TGTGCCAGCAGCCCCGGGGGGCGAGCGGGCACAGATACGCAGTATTTT
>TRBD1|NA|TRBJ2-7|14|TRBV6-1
CASSGDRGLYEQYF
TGTGCCAGCAGTGGGGACAGGGGACTGTACGAGCAGTACTTC
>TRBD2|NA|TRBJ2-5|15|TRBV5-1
CASSRGGAPDQTQYF
TGCGCCAGCAGCCGCGGGGGGGCCCCGGATCAGACCCAGTACTTC
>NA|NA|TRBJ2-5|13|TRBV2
CASSGLRQETQYF
TGTGCCAGCAGTGGACTGCGGCAAGAGACCCAGTACTTC
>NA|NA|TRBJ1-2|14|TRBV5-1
CASSSSGAGYGYTF
TGCGCCAGCAGCTCCTCCGGGGCCGGCTATGGCTACACCTTC
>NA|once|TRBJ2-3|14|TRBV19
CASMEGLPSDTQYF
TGTGCCAGTATGGAAGGACTACCCTCAGATACGCAGTATTTT
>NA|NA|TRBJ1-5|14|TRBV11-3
CASSLEGFDQPQHF
TGTGCCAGCAGCTTAGAAGGGTTTGATCAGCCCCAGCATTTT
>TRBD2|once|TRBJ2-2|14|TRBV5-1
CASSIGGRTGELFF
TGCGCCAGCAGCATCGGGGGGAGGACCGGGGAGCTGTTTTTT
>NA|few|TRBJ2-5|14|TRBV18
CASSPSSAQETQYF
TGTGCCAGCTCACCATCTAGTGCCCAAGAGACCCAGTACTTC
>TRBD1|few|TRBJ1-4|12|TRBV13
CASSLGGTAYSF
TGTGCCAGCAGCTTAGGAGGGACAGCCTATTCTTTT
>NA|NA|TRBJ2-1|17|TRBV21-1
CASSKILRDRGSNEQFF
TGTGCCAGCAGCAAAATCCTACGTGACAGGGGGTCGAATGAGCAGTTCTTC
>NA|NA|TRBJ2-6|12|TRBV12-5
CASGPGANVLTF
TGTGCTAGTGGCCCTGGGGCCAACGTCCTGACTTTC
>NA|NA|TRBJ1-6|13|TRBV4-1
CASRSAYNSPLHF
TGCGCCAGCCGGAGTGCCTATAATTCACCCCTCCACTTT
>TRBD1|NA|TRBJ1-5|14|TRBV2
CASSTGTGDQPQHF
TGTGCCAGCAGTACCGGGACAGGGGATCAGCCCCAGCATTTT
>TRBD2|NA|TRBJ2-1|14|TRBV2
CASRSGGGYNEQFF
TGTGCCAGCCGGAGCGGGGGGGGGTACAATGAGCAGTTCTTC
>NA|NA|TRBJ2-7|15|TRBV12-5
CASAPYVGGPYEQYF
TGTGCTAGTGCCCCGTACGTGGGGGGTCCCTACGAGCAGTACTTC
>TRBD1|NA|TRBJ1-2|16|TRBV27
CASSLRGQGVLYGYTF
TGTGCCAGCAGTTTAAGGGGACAGGGGGTGCTCTATGGCTACACCTTC
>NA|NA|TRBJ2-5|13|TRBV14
CASSGDFWETQYF
TGTGCCAGCAGCGGGGACTTCTGGGAGACCCAGTACTTC
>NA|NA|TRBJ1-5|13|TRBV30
CAWSAGDNQPQHF
TGTGCCTGGAGTGCAGGGGACAATCAGCCCCAGCATTTT
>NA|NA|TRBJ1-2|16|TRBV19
CASRTTWDGTNYGYTF
TGTGCCAGTAGAACCACCTGGGACGGGACTAACTATGGCTACACCTTC
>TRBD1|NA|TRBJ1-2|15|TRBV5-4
CASSLDLRGAQGYTF
TGTGCCAGCAGCTTGGATCTCAGGGGGGCGCAAGGCTACACCTTC
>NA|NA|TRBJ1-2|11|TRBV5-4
CASSSNYGYTF
TGTGCCAGCAGCTCCAACTATGGCTACACCTTC
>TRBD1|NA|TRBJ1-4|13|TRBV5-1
CASSSQGVEKLFF
TGCGCCAGCAGCTCACAGGGGGTTGAAAAACTGTTTTTT
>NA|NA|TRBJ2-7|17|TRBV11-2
CASSFSSSYRGSYEQYF
TGTGCCAGCAGCTTTTCTTCTTCCTACCGAGGGTCCTACGAGCAGTACTTC